These T cell receptor beta chains were read from a single sample in a study of cytomegalovirus exposure and HLA in healthy donors. Clones were sequenced by immunoSEQ multiplex PCR, and TCRdb holds only the in-frame ones, with some missing. Here the sample spans about 120,000 clones, 95% to 97% being singletons. Sample: PBMCs. These receptors were collected from a man aged 18 to 35 in good health and CMV-seronegative. Each CDR3 is given with its conserved first and last residue. A D gene is named only where the DNA matches it firmly. Part of the rows lack a size; the others show once, few, many or a class for expanded clones.

D gene	J gene	clone size	V gene	CDR3 DNA	CDR3 protein
.	TRBJ2-2	.	TRBV21-1	TGTGCCAGCAGCAGGACCCCATTTAAGGACGAGGGTACCGGGGAGCTGTTTTTT	CASSRTPFKDEGTGELFF
TRBD1	TRBJ1-2	.	TRBV7-9	TGTGCCAGCAGCTTAAGGGACAGGGTCGGCTATGGCTACACCTTC	CASSLRDRVGYGYTF
.	TRBJ2-2	.	TRBV4-1	TGCGCCAGCAGCTGGAGTTCCGGGGAGCTGTTTTTT	CASSWSSGELFF
TRBD2	TRBJ2-2	.	TRBV27	TGTGCCACCTCACGGGAGGAGACCGGGGAGCTGTTTTTT	CATSREETGELFF
TRBD1	TRBJ1-1	once	TRBV27	TGTGCCAGCAGTTTATCGGCAGGGGGCACTGAAGCTTTCTTT	CASSLSAGGTEAFF
TRBD2	TRBJ2-7	.	TRBV10-3	TGTGCCATCAGGGAGGGACTAGCGGGAGGGTACGAGCAGTACTTC	CAIREGLAGGYEQYF
TRBD1	TRBJ2-7	.	TRBV25-1	TGTGCCAGCAGTGACCCCCGGACAGGGTTCGACGAGCAGTACTTC	CASSDPRTGFDEQYF
.	TRBJ2-7	.	TRBV28	TGTGCCAGCAGTGTAACTAGGTCTGAGCAGTACTTC	CASSVTRSEQYF
TRBD1	TRBJ2-7	.	TRBV5-4	TGTGCCAGCGGGGACAGGGACGAGCAGTACTTC	CASGDRDEQYF
.	TRBJ2-7	.	TRBV29-1	TGCAGCGCTACTAGGAGCCATTTGAATGTCTACGAGCAGTACTTC	CSATRSHLNVYEQYF
TRBD1	TRBJ2-7	.	TRBV28	TGTGCCAGCCGGACAGGCCTAGGGGAGCAGTACTTC	CASRTGLGEQYF
TRBD2	TRBJ2-1	.	TRBV9	TGTGCCAGCAGCGTAGGTGTTAGCGGGACGTCGACCCCTACGTTGTTCTTC	CASSVGVSGTSTPTLFF
TRBD1	TRBJ2-7	.	TRBV7-8	TGTGCCAGCAGCTTTATGACAGGGTCCTACGAGCAGTACTTC	CASSFMTGSYEQYF
.	TRBJ2-1	.	TRBV7-8	TGTGCCAGCAGCTCCAGGTCCGACAATGAGCAGTTCTTC	CASSSRSDNEQFF
.	TRBJ2-5	.	TRBV5-1	TGCGCCAGCAGCTTGGAGGCGGGGCAGAGAGAGACCCAGTACTTC	CASSLEAGQRETQYF
.	TRBJ1-5	.	TRBV28	TGTGCCAGCAGTTTCCCAGGGACTTTCAATCAGCCCCAGCATTTT	CASSFPGTFNQPQHF
.	TRBJ2-7	.	TRBV7-6	TGTGCCAGCAGCGACCGTCTACAGACCGAGCAGTACTTC	CASSDRLQTEQYF
.	TRBJ2-7	.	TRBV5-1	TGCGCCAGCATGGTCTCGGTCAGCGGACCGGGATACGAGCAGTACTTC	CASMVSVSGPGYEQYF
TRBD2	TRBJ2-1	.	TRBV10-3	TGTGCCATCAAGGGACTACTGAGCTCCTACAATGAGCAGTTCTTC	CAIKGLLSSYNEQFF
TRBD2	TRBJ2-5	.	TRBV20-1	TGCAGTGCTAGCGAACCGGGACTACAGTACTTC	CSASEPGLQYF
.	TRBJ1-5	.	TRBV9	TGTGCCAGCAGCGTTTCAGGAAATCAGCCCCAGCATTTT	CASSVSGNQPQHF
.	TRBJ1-1	.	TRBV19	TGTGCCAGTAGTCCGACCGGGGTAGTGAGCACTGAAGCTTTCTTT	CASSPTGVVSTEAFF
.	TRBJ1-3	.	TRBV6-6	TGTGCCAGCAGTAAGGACAGCTATCGCTCTGGAAACACCATATATTTT	CASSKDSYRSGNTIYF
.	TRBJ1-2	.	TRBV10-3	TGTGCCATCAGGGACGTCGGGATGGATGGCTACACCTTC	CAIRDVGMDGYTF
TRBD1	TRBJ1-1	.	TRBV28	TGTGCCAGCTCCTGGGACAGGGTTTTTGGCACTGAAGCTTTCTTT	CASSWDRVFGTEAFF
.	TRBJ1-3	.	TRBV30	TGTGCCTGGAGTTATATCAGCGGGACCAAGGGAAACACCATATATTTT	CAWSYISGTKGNTIYF
.	TRBJ2-7	.	TRBV4-1	TGCGCCAGCAGCCAAGTGAACAGCGAGGGCTACGAGCAGTACTTC	CASSQVNSEGYEQYF
.	TRBJ2-2	.	TRBV7-3	TGTGCCAGCAGCTTAATGGGGGGAGACACCGGGGAGCTGTTTTTT	CASSLMGGDTGELFF
.	TRBJ2-1	.	TRBV2	TGTGCCAGCAGTGCCGGGGGAATCAATGAGCAGTTCTTC	CASSAGGINEQFF
.	TRBJ1-4	.	TRBV2	TGTGCCAGCAGCGGGGGGGGACCTAATGAAAAACTGTTTTTT	CASSGGGPNEKLFF
TRBD2	TRBJ2-7	.	TRBV30	TGTGCCTGGAGTGGCGGTCTAGCGGAAGAGCAGTACTTC	CAWSGGLAEEQYF
TRBD1	TRBJ2-7	.	TRBV6-5	TGTGCCAGCAGTTCCGGGACAGGGCCCTACGAGCAGTACTTC	CASSSGTGPYEQYF